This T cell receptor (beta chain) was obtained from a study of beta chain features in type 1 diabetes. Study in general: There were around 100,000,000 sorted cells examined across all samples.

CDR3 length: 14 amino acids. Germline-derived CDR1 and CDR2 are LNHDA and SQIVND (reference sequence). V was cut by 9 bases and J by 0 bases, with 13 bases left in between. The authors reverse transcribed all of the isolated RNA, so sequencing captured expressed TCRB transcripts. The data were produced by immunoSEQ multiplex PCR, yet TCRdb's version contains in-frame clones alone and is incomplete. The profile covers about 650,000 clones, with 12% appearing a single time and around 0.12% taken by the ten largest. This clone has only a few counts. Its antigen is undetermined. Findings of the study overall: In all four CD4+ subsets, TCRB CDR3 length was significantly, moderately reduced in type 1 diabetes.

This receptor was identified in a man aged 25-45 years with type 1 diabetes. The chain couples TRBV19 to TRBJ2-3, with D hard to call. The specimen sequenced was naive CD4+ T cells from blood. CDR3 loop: CASIGYRSTDTQYF. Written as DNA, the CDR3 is TGTGCCAGCATCGGTTACCGTAGCACAGATACGCAGTATTTT.